The source of this TCR beta chain is a study of T cell responses to AZD1222 COVID-19 vaccine. TCRdb's copy holds only in-frame clones and misses some; the assay was immunoSEQ multiplex PCR. The sample contains tens of thousands of clones, approximately 90% of which appear only once. The study, taken as a whole, reports: Vaccine-associated CD4 TCRs spanned spike, dominant at 160-218 and 743-854. Donors were mostly white British, more females; clonal diversity possibly underestimated. Receipt of two AZD1222 doses was followed by a rise in Spike-specific TCR breadth and depth.

Note on this clone: As yet, its antigen is unknown.

This sequence originates from an adult who received the AZD1222 COVID-19 vaccine. The material sequenced was peripheral blood, taken 28 days after the second AZD1222 dose.

The CDR3 DNA follows: TGCGCCAGCAGCCAACAGGGGGCGAAGGACACTGAAGCTTTCTTT. Amino acid sequence: CASSQQGAKDTEAFF. This rearrangement joins TRBV5-1 to TRBJ1-1, with 9 bases identical to TRBD1. The V gene end was trimmed by 4 bases and the J gene end by 3 bases; junction bases not matched to a gene: 7. The V gene's germline CDR1 is SGHRS and CDR2 YFSETQ. The CDR3 runs to 15 residues.